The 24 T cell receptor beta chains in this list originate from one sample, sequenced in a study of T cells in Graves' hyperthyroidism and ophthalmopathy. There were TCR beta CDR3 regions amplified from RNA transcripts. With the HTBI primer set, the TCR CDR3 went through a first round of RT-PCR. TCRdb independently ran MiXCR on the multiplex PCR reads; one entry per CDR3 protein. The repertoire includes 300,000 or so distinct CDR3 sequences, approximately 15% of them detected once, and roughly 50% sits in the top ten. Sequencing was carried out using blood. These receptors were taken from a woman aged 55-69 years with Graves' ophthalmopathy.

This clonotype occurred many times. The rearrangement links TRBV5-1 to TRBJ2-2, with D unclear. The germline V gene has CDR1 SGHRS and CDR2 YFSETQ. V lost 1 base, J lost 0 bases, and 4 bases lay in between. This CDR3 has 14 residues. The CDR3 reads CASSLNTNTGELFF. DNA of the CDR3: TGCGCCAGCAGCTTGAATACGAACACCGGGGAGCTGTTTTTT.

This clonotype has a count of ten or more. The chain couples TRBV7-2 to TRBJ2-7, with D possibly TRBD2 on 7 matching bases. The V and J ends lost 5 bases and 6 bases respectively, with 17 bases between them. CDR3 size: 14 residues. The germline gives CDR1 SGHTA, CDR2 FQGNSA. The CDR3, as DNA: TGTGCCAGCAGCCTCCGGGGGGCTTACGGCGAGCAGTACTTC. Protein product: CASSLRGAYGEQYF.

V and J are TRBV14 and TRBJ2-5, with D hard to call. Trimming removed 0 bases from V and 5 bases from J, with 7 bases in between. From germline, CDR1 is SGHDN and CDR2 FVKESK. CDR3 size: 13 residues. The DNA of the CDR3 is TGTGCCAGCAGCCAAGATTACGTCGAGACCCAGTACTTC. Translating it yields CASSQDYVETQYF. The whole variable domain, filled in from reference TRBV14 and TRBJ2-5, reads EAGVTQFPSHSVIEKGQTVTLRCDPISGHDNLYWYRRVMGKEIKFLLHFVKESKQDESGMPNNRFLAERTGGTYSTLKVQPAELEDSGVYFCASSQDYVETQYFGPGTRLLVL.

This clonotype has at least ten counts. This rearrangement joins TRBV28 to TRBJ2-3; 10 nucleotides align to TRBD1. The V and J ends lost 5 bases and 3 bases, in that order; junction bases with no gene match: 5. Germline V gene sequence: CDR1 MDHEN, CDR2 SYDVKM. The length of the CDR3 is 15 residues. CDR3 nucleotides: TGTGCCAGCAGTATAGGACAGGGGGATACAGATACGCAGTATTTT. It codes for CASSIGQGDTDTQYF.

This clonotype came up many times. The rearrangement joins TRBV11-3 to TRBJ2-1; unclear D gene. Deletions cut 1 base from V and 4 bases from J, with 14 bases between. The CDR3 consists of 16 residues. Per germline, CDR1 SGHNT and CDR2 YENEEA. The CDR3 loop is CASSLVHEPPYNEQFF. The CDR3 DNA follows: TGTGCCAGCAGCTTAGTACACGAACCCCCTTACAATGAGCAGTTCTTC.

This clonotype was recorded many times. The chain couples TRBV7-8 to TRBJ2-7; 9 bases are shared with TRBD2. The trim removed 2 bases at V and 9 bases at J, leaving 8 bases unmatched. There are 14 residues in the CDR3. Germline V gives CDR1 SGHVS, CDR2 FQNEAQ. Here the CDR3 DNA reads TGTGCCAGCAGCTTACCGACTAGCGGTGGATGGCAGTACTTC. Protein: CASSLPTSGGWQYF.

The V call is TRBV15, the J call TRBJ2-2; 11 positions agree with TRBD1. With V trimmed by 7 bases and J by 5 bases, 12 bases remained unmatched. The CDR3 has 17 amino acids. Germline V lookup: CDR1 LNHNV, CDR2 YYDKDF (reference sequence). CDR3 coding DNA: TGTGCCACCATTGGGACAGGGGGTGTCTTGAGTACCGGGGAGCTGTTTTTT. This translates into CATIGTGGVLSTGELFF. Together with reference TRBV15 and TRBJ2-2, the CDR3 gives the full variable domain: DAMVIQNPRYQVTQFGKPVTLSCSQTLNHNVMYWYQQKSSQAPKLLFHYYDKDFNNEADTPDNFQSRRPNTSFCFLDIRSPGLGDTAMYLCATIGTGGVLSTGELFFGEGSRLTVL.

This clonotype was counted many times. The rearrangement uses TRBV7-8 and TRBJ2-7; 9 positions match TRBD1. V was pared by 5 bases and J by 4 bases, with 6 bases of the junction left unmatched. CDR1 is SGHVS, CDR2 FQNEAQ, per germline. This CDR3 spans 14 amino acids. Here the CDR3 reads CASSRDRVSYEQYF. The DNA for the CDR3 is TGTGCCAGCAGCCGGGACAGGGTCAGTTACGAGCAGTACTTC.

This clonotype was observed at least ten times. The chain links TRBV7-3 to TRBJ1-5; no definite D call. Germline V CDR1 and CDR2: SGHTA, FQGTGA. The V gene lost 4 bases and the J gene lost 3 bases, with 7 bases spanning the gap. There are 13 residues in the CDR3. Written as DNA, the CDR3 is TGTGCCAGCAGCTCGGCAGTCAATCAGCCCCAGCATTTT. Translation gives CASSSAVNQPQHF.

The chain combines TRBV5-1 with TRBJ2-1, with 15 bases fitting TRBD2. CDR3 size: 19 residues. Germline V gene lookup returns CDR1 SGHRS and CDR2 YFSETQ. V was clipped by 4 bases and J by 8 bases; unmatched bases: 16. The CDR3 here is CASSRTGLAGGSWVDEQFF. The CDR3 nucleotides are TGCGCCAGCAGCAGGACAGGACTAGCGGGAGGGTCCTGGGTGGATGAGCAGTTCTTC.

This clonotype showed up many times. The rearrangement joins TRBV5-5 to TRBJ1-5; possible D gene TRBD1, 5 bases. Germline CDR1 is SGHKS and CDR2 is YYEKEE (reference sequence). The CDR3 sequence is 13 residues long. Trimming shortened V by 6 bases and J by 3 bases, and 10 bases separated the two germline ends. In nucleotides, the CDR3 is TGTGCCAGCAATGAGGGGAACAATCAGCCCCAGCATTTT. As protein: CASNEGNNQPQHF. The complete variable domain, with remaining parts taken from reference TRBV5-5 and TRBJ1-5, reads DAGVTQSPTHLIKTRGQQVTLRCSPISGHKSVSWYQQVLGQGPQFIFQYYEKEERGRGNFPDRFSARQFPNYSSELNVNALLLGDSALYLCASNEGNNQPQHFGDGTRLSIL.

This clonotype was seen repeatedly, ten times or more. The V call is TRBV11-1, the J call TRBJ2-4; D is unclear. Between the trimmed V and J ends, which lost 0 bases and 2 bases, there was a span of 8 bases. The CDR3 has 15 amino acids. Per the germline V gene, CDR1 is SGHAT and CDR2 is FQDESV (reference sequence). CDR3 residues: CASSLARSSKNIQYF. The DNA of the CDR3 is TGTGCCAGCAGCTTAGCGCGCTCCTCCAAAAACATTCAGTACTTC.

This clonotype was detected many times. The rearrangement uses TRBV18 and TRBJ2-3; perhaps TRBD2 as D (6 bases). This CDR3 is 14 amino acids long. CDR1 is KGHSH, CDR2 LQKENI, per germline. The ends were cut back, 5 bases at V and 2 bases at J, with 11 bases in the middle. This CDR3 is CASSSLADTDTQYF. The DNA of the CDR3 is TGTGCCAGCTCATCATTAGCGGACACAGATACGCAGTATTTT.

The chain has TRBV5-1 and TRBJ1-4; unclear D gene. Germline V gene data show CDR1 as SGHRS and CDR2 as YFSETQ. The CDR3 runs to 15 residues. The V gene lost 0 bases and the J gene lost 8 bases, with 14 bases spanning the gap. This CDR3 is CASSLESTVLEKLFF. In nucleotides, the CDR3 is TGCGCCAGCAGCTTGGAGTCGACCGTGCTCGAAAAACTGTTTTTT.

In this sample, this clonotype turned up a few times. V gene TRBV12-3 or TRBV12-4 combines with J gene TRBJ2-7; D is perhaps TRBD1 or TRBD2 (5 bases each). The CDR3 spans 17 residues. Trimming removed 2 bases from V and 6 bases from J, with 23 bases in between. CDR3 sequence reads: CASSLRGTGTGSAEQYF. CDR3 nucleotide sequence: TGTGCCAGCAGTTTAAGAGGAACCGGGACGGGGTCAGCCGAGCAGTACTTC.

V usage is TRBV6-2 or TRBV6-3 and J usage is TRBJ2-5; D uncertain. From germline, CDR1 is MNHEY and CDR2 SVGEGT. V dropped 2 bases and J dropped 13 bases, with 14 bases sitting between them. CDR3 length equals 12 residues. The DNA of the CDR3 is TGTGCCAGCAGTTACAGTGGGGAAAACTGGTACTTC. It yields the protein CASSYSGENWYF.

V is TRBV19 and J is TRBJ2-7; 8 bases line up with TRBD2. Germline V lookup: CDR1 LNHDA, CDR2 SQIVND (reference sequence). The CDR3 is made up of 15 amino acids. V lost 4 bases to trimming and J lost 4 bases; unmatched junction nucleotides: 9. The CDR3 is CASSTSGGFMYEQYF. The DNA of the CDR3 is TGTGCCAGTAGTACCAGCGGGGGTTTTATGTACGAGCAGTACTTC.

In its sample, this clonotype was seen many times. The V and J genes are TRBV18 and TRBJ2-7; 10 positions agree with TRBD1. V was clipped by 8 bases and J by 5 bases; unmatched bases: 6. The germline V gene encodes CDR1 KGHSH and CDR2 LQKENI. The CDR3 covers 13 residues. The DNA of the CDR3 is TGTGCCAGCGCCGGGACAGGGGTTCACGAGCAGTACTTC. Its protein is CASAGTGVHEQYF.

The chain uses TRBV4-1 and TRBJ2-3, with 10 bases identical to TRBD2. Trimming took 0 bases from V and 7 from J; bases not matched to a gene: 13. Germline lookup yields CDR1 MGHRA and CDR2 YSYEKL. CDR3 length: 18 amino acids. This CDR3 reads CASSQDETSGHLVYTQYF. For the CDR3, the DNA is TGCGCCAGCAGCCAAGATGAGACTAGCGGGCACCTTGTGTATACGCAGTATTTT.

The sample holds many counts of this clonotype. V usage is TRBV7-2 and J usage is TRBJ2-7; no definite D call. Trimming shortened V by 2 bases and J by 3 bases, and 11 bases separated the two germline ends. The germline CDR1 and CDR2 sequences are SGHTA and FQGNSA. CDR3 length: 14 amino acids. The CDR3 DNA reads TGTGCCAGCAGCTTATCGGCGGCCAACTACGAGCAGTACTTC. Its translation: CASSLSAANYEQYF. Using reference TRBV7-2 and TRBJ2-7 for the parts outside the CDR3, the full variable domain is GAGVSQSPSNKVTEKGKDVELRCDPISGHTALYWYRQSLGQGLEFLIYFQGNSAPDKSGLPSDRFSAERTGGSVSTLTIQRTQQEDSAVYLCASSLSAANYEQYFGPGTRLTVT.

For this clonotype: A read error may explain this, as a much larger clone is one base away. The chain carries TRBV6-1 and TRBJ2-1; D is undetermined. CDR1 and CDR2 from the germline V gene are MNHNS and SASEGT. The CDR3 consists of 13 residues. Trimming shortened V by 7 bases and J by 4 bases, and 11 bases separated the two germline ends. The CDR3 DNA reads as TGTGCCAGCATAACGGGTGGGTACAATGAGCAGTTCTTC. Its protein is CASITGGYNEQFF.

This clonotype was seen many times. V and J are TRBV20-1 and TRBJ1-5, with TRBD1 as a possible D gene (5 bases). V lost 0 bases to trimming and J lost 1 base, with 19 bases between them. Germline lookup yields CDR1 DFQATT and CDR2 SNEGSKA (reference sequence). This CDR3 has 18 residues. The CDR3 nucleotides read TGCAGTGCTAGAGAACCAAGAACAGGTCCCCAAAGCAATCAGCCCCAGCATTTT. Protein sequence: CSAREPRTGPQSNQPQHF.

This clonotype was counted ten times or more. The CDR3 region has the DNA TGCGCCAGCAGCTTGGCCTCACTGAGCACTAACTATGGCTACACCTTC. Its translation is CASSLASLSTNYGYTF. The chain joins TRBV5-1 to TRBJ1-2; D ambiguous. The CDR3 has 16 amino acids. CDR1 and CDR2 from the germline V gene are SGHRS and YFSETQ. V was trimmed by 0 bases and J by 0 bases, leaving 12 bases between them.

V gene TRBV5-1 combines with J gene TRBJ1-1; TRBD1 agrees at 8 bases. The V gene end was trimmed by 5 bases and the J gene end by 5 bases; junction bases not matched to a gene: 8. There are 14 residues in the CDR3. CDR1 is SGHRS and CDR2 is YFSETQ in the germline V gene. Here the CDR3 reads CASRRDRTITEAFF. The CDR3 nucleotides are TGCGCCAGCAGGCGGGACAGGACGATAACTGAAGCTTTCTTT.